The 32 T cell receptor beta chains below come from one sample, sequenced in a study of Graves' ophthalmopathy and Graves' hyperthyroidism (dated by TCRdb to the late 2010s). The reads were generated on an Illumina HiSeq 2000. For repertoire sequencing, TCR beta CDR3 regions were amplified from RNA transcripts. HTBI primers and the Qiagen OneStep RT-PCR kit were used in a first-round RT-PCR, which was followed by a second-round multiplex PCR, size selection and purification. TCRdb trimmed public reads at Q25 via fastp, called clones via MiXCR and kept in-frame beta chains. Every distinct CDR3 protein forms one entry, paired with its most common genes and DNA. Present in this sample are over 450,000 distinct CDR3 sequences, approximately 15% of which were seen just once. 8% to 10% of the sample lies in the top ten. Sequenced material: blood. All receptors come from a woman aged 25 to 39 with Graves' ophthalmopathy. Donor details come from another sample of the same person, matched by shared clones.

In its sample, this clonotype was seen many times. The chain couples TRBV28 to TRBJ1-5; unclear D gene. V dropped 7 bases and J dropped 1 base, with 11 bases sitting between them. The V gene's germline CDR1 is MDHEN and CDR2 SYDVKM. This CDR3 comprises 14 residues. CDR3: CASIREGSNQPQHF. For the CDR3, the DNA is TGTGCCAGCATACGGGAGGGAAGCAATCAGCCCCAGCATTTT.

This clonotype was seen at least ten times. This chain uses TRBV4-1 with TRBJ2-3; 9 bases agree with TRBD2. Germline assignment: CDR1 MGHRA and CDR2 YSYEKL. V shed 0 bases and J 5 bases; nucleotides not matched to a gene: 3. The CDR3 is made up of 15 amino acids. The CDR3 protein is CASSQERGGLDTQYF. CDR3 nucleotide sequence: TGCGCCAGCAGCCAAGAGCGGGGGGGCTTAGATACGCAGTATTTT.

This clonotype was counted many times. The chain's CDR3 is CASSYPRTGEEETQYF. The CDR3 nucleotides read TGTGCCAGCAGTTACCCGAGGACAGGGGAAGAAGAGACCCAGTACTTC. The chain employs TRBV6-2 or TRBV6-3 and TRBJ2-5, with 9 bases aligning to TRBD1. V gave up 2 bases and J gave up 3 bases; unmatched junction bases: 7. The CDR3 is made up of 16 amino acids. Per germline, CDR1 MNHEY and CDR2 SVGEGT.

This chain joins TRBV12-3 or TRBV12-4 and TRBJ2-7; 9 bases align to TRBD1. V dropped 7 bases and J dropped 7; count of bases not matched to a gene: 11. The CDR3 contains 14 residues. The CDR3 bases are TGTGCCAGCAAACAGGACAGGGGAGTTCGTGAGCAGTACTTC. Translating gives CASKQDRGVREQYF.

This clonotype was detected only a few times. One end of the junction varies from germline; a read error may be responsible. The chain links TRBV12-5 to TRBJ2-2, with D possibly matching TRBD1 (6 bases). Germline V CDR1 and CDR2: LGHNT, FRNRAP. The CDR3 is 14 residues long. CDR3 bases: TGTGCTAGTGGTTTCGGTCCGGAGGCAGGGGAGCTGTGTTTT. This codes for CASGFGPEAGELCF.

This clonotype was counted many times. The chain carries TRBV15 and TRBJ1-5; TRBD1 agrees at 7 bases. V dropped 4 bases and J dropped 3; count of bases not matched to a gene: 3. The CDR3 has 14 residues. Germline CDR1 is LNHNV and CDR2 is YYDKDF (reference sequence). CDR3 DNA: TGTGCCACCAGCATCGACAGGGCCAATCAGCCCCAGCATTTT. The encoded protein is CATSIDRANQPQHF.

This clonotype showed up many times. This sequence joins TRBV28 and TRBJ2-4; 8 bases match TRBD1. CDR3 length: 18 amino acids. CDR1 and CDR2 from the germline V gene are MDHEN and SYDVKM. The V and J ends lost 7 bases and 6 bases, in that order; junction bases with no gene match: 20. This CDR3 reads CASKGRAQGVSRRNIQYF. The CDR3 DNA reads TGTGCCAGCAAAGGGAGAGCACAGGGGGTTAGCCGGAGAAACATTCAGTACTTC.

The V and J genes are TRBV6-1 and TRBJ1-6; possible D gene TRBD1, 6 bases. CDR3 length: 15 amino acids. V lost 9 bases, J lost 9 bases, and 21 bases lay in between. Germline-derived CDR1 and CDR2 are MNHNS and SASEGT. For the CDR3, the DNA is TGTGCCAGTCGGGGCTCCACAGGGAGCTCTTCACCCCTCCACTTT. Translation: CASRGSTGSSSPLHF.

This clonotype was counted many times. At one boundary the junction diverges from the germline segment, which might be a read error. This chain links TRBV29-1 with TRBJ2-7, with 9 bases matching TRBD1. In germline, CDR1 is SQVTM, CDR2 ANQGSEA. The CDR3 consists of 13 residues. CDR3 region: CSVEGDRAYEQYF. In DNA, the CDR3 is TGCAGCGTAGAAGGGGACAGGGCCTACGAGCAGTACTTC.

Comments on this clonotype: A much larger clone sits a single nucleotide away, making a read error possible. J is TRBJ1-1 and V is TRBV7-3, with TRBD1 matching over 9 bases. The CDR3 has 17 residues. Germline V gene data show CDR1 as SGHTA and CDR2 as FQGTGA. V shed 5 bases and J 3 bases; nucleotides not matched to a gene: 13. CDR3: CASSPPGTGFTYTEAFF. The CDR3 nucleotides are TGTGCCAGCAGCCCCCCCGGGACAGGGTTCACGTACACTGAAGCTTTCTTT.

This clonotype was picked up many times. J is TRBJ2-7 and V is TRBV2, with no clear D. CDR1 and CDR2 from the germline V gene are SNHLY and FYNNEI. V dropped 3 bases and J dropped 5 bases, with 11 bases sitting between them. The CDR3 consists of 13 residues. The CDR3 here is CASSDPLIDEQYF. In DNA, the CDR3 is TGTGCCAGCAGTGATCCATTGATTGACGAGCAGTACTTC.

Many counts were recorded for this clonotype. This chain links TRBV6-5 with TRBJ1-2; D remains ambiguous. Trimming cost V 3 bases and J 5 bases, with 13 bases left between them. CDR1 and CDR2 from the germline V gene are MNHEY and SVGAGI. There are 14 residues in the CDR3. As DNA, the CDR3 is TGTGCCAGCAGTTATGGAACGTTTGAATATGGCTACACCTTC. The encoded protein is CASSYGTFEYGYTF.

V and J are TRBV19 and TRBJ2-2, with a possible D match to TRBD2 (7 bases). CDR3 size: 15 residues. CDR1 is LNHDA, CDR2 SQIVND, per germline (reference sequence). The V end lost 1 base, the J end lost 6 bases, and 12 bases lay between the germline ends. In nucleotides, the CDR3 is TGTGCCAGTAGTATAGTGGGGGGGGCCGCCGGGGAGCTGTTTTTT. It specifies CASSIVGGAAGELFF.

The rearrangement joins TRBV13 to TRBJ2-4, with 8 bases aligning to TRBD1. The CDR3 is made up of 16 amino acids. Germline V gene data show CDR1 as PRHDT and CDR2 as FYEKMQ (reference sequence). With 5 bases clipped from V and 3 bases from J, the junction kept 9 bases outside the gene matches. The CDR3: CASSAAGGADKNIQYF. The CDR3 DNA is TGTGCCAGCAGCGCTGCAGGGGGCGCCGACAAAAACATTCAGTACTTC.

This clonotype has ten or more counts. The chain couples TRBV4-1 to TRBJ1-3, with TRBD1 matching over 7 bases. V was pared by 1 base and J by 3 bases, with 9 bases of the junction left unmatched. The CDR3 sequence is 17 residues long. Germline V gene sequence: CDR1 MGHRA, CDR2 YSYEKL. In nucleotides, the CDR3 is TGCGCCAGCAGCCAAGTGGGGGACAGCCTCATTGGAAACACCATATATTTT. This translates into CASSQVGDSLIGNTIYF.

CDR3 loop: CASSQASGNYEQYF. The CDR3 region has the DNA TGTGCCAGCTCACAGGCTAGCGGGAACTACGAGCAGTACTTC. The V call is TRBV18, the J call TRBJ2-7; 9 bases align to TRBD2. In germline, CDR1 is KGHSH, CDR2 LQKENI. The CDR3 is 14 residues long. Trimming cost V 4 bases and J 3 bases; bases outside gene matches: 4.

The table lists this clonotype with many counts. This chain joins TRBV28 and TRBJ1-1; 8 bases align to TRBD1. Germline assignment: CDR1 MDHEN and CDR2 SYDVKM. This CDR3 comprises 14 residues. The V segment lost 6 bases and the J segment 1 base; nucleotides outside the gene matches: 4. The CDR3, as DNA: TGTGCCAGCAGAACTGGACAGGGGAACACTGAAGCTTTCTTT. Its protein is CASRTGQGNTEAFF.

This clonotype has ten or more counts. The rearrangement links TRBV20-1 to TRBJ2-5; D may be TRBD2 (7 bases). V was cut by 4 bases and J by 1 base, with 19 bases left in between. The CDR3 totals 16 residues. Germline CDR1 reads DFQATT; CDR2 reads SNEGSKA (reference sequence). CDR3 sequence reads: CSATRGGARSQETQYF. The DNA of the CDR3 is TGCAGTGCTACAAGGGGGGGGGCGCGTAGCCAAGAGACCCAGTACTTC.

This clonotype was detected a few times. The rearrangement links TRBV28 to TRBJ2-7; the D is unclear. Germline-derived CDR1 and CDR2 are MDHEN and SYDVKM. Trimming stripped 6 bases from V and 6 bases from J, with 21 bases between. This CDR3 is built from 15 residues. CDR3 in amino acids: CASSRPGATAGEQYF. Written as DNA, the CDR3 is TGTGCCAGCAGCCGCCCGGGTGCGACGGCCGGCGAGCAGTACTTC. Supplemented by reference TRBV28 and TRBJ2-7, the full variable domain reads DVKVTQSSRYLVKRTGEKVFLECVQDMDHENMFWYRQDPGLGLRLIYFSYDVKMKEKGDIPEGYSVSREKKERFSLILESASTNQTSMYLCASSRPGATAGEQYFGPGTRLTVT.

This clonotype was detected ten times or more. The V gene is TRBV20-1, the J gene TRBJ2-7; TRBD2 aligns across 8 bases. CDR3 length: 12 amino acids. CDR1 DFQATT and CDR2 SNEGSKA come from the germline V gene (reference sequence). The CDR3 nucleotides read TGCAGCTCGACGGGGGGGGCCTACGAGCAGTACTTC. Amino acids: CSSTGGAYEQYF.

This clonotype was detected many times. The rearrangement joins TRBV30 to TRBJ2-2; a weak D match, TRBD2 (5 bases). Per the germline V gene, CDR1 is GTSNPN and CDR2 is SVGIG (reference sequence). CDR3 length: 11 residues. V shed 6 bases and J shed 3 bases, with 5 bases lying between them. The CDR3 loop reads CACSDTGELFF. Written as DNA, the CDR3 is TGTGCCTGTAGCGACACCGGGGAGCTGTTTTTT.

This clonotype was observed at least ten times. The chain uses TRBV20-1 and TRBJ1-2; D ambiguous. The CDR3 loop spans 15 amino acids. V was clipped by 1 base and J by 6 bases, with 18 bases between them. The germline CDR1 and CDR2 sequences are DFQATT and SNEGSKA (reference sequence). The CDR3 sequence: CSARGFRGSEDGYTF. For the CDR3, the DNA is TGCAGTGCTAGAGGGTTTCGTGGCAGCGAGGATGGCTACACCTTC.

This clonotype showed up many times. As DNA, the CDR3 is TGCAGTGCTGCTACCCGTCTACTCGGCCCCTATCAGCCCCAGCATTTT. This translates into CSAATRLLGPYQPQHF. The J gene is TRBJ1-5, the V gene TRBV20-1; D uncertain. Trimming left V 5 bases short and J 5 bases short, with 22 bases between. The germline CDR1 and CDR2 sequences are DFQATT and SNEGSKA (reference sequence). This CDR3 contains 16 residues.

The V call is TRBV27, the J call TRBJ2-5; TRBD2 matches 10 bases. CDR3 length equals 16 residues. Germline CDR1 is MNHEY and CDR2 is SMNVEV (reference sequence). Trimming at V came to 2 bases and at J to 1 base, leaving 4 bases not matched to a gene. The CDR3 DNA reads TGTGCCAGCAGTTTACTAGCGGGAGTTCGCCAAGAGACCCAGTACTTC. Its translation: CASSLLAGVRQETQYF.

There are many counts of this clonotype. The chain links TRBV20-1 to TRBJ1-5; D possibly corresponds to TRBD1 (5 bases). The CDR3 sequence is 13 residues long. Per germline, CDR1 DFQATT and CDR2 SNEGSKA (reference sequence). The CDR3 DNA reads TGCGCCGCTCAGGGAGAGGGCAATCAGCCCCAGCATTTT. Its translation: CAAQGEGNQPQHF.

The rearrangement joins TRBV4-1 to TRBJ1-1; weak D call: TRBD1 (5 bases). Germline CDR1 and CDR2: MGHRA and YSYEKL. The CDR3 spans 15 residues. The germline V and J ends were trimmed by 3 bases and 6 bases, with 17 bases remaining between them. CDR3 DNA: TGCGCCAGCAGCCATATGACAGTGGGTATCGCTGAAGCTTTCTTT. This gives the protein CASSHMTVGIAEAFF.

The V gene is TRBV29-1, the J gene TRBJ1-1; D gene ambiguous. V was pared by 7 bases and J by 4 bases, with 22 bases between. Per the germline V gene, CDR1 is SQVTM and CDR2 is ANQGSEA. The length of the CDR3 is 15 residues. The CDR3 is CSGHLPGKVVTEAFF. Here the CDR3 DNA reads TGCAGCGGCCATCTCCCCGGAAAGGTGGTCACTGAAGCTTTCTTT.

The chain is built from TRBV15 and TRBJ2-7; perhaps TRBD1 as D (5 bases). Trimming removed 0 bases at V and 5 bases at J, with 17 bases between. This CDR3 spans 16 amino acids. Germline-derived CDR1 and CDR2 are LNHNV and YYDKDF (reference sequence). The DNA for the CDR3 is TGTGCCACCAGCAGAGATCCCCTGGGCAGGGAAAACGAGCAGTACTTC. Residues: CATSRDPLGRENEQYF. Filled out from reference TRBV15 and TRBJ2-7, the complete variable domain reads DAMVIQNPRYQVTQFGKPVTLSCSQTLNHNVMYWYQQKSSQAPKLLFHYYDKDFNNEADTPDNFQSRRPNTSFCFLDIRSPGLGDTAMYLCATSRDPLGRENEQYFGPGTRLTVT.

In this sample, this clonotype turned up many times. This chain connects TRBV30 to TRBJ1-5, with 10 bases that match TRBD1. There are 17 residues in the CDR3. Unmatched junction bases numbered 10, after V lost 2 bases and J lost 3 bases. Germline-derived CDR1 and CDR2 are GTSNPN and SVGIG (reference sequence). In DNA, the CDR3 is TGTGCCTGGAGTTCCCCACGAGGACAGGGGGACAATCAGCCCCAGCATTTT. Translated, it gives CAWSSPRGQGDNQPQHF. The full variable domain, with the rest looked up from reference TRBV30 and TRBJ1-5, is SQTIHQWPATLVQPVGSPLSLECTVEGTSNPNLYWYRQAAGRGLQLLFYSVGIGQISSEVPQNLSASRPQDRQFILSSKKLLLSDSGFYLCAWSSPRGQGDNQPQHFGDGTRLSIL.

This clonotype was detected ten times or more. This chain joins TRBV7-3 and TRBJ1-2; D uncertain. Trimming stripped 0 bases from V and 4 bases from J, with 15 bases between. The CDR3 totals 16 residues. CDR1 SGHTA and CDR2 FQGTGA come from the germline V gene. As DNA, the CDR3 is TGTGCCAGCAGCTTAACCCTCGAGGGTACGTCCTATGGCTACACCTTC. This sequence encodes CASSLTLEGTSYGYTF.

This clonotype was seen at least ten times. The chain is built from TRBV12-3 or TRBV12-4 and TRBJ1-3; 10 bases match TRBD1. V lost 6 bases and J lost 5; bases outside the gene matches: 7. This CDR3 has 15 residues. The CDR3 sequence is CASRRTGGSRNTIYF. The CDR3 DNA reads as TGTGCCAGCAGAAGGACAGGGGGGTCAAGAAACACCATATATTTT.

This clonotype was seen repeatedly, ten times or more. The chain employs TRBV11-2 and TRBJ2-7; D is ambiguous. V lost 0 bases, J lost 3 bases, and 6 bases lay in between. CDR1 is SGHAT and CDR2 is FQNNGV in the germline V gene. The CDR3 runs 13 residues. The CDR3 nucleotides read TGTGCCAGCAGCTTAGACAGGATCTACGAGCAGTACTTC. It specifies CASSLDRIYEQYF.